This is a list of T cell receptor beta chains from one sample in a study of CXCR4 blockade with PD-1 therapy in pancreatic cancer. Assay used: immunoSEQ multiplex PCR; TCRdb lists only in-frame clones, some missing. The sample shows just over 5,000 clones, around 50% of them seen only once. Specimen: tumor tissue. The receptors here all came from a human donor with pancreatic ductal adenocarcinoma. Each CDR3 is given with its conserved first and last residue. The D gene is left open where the match is weak. Clone sizes are given selectively: once, few, many, or a class where the clone is expanded.

TRBD2,NA,TRBV29-1,TRBJ2-5,CSVEEAGTRGETQYF,TGCAGCGTTGAAGAGGCCGGGACTAGGGGGGAGACCCAGTACTTC
NA,few,TRBV5-1,TRBJ1-1,CASSGGPLGNTEAFF,TGCGCCAGCAGCGGGGGACCATTGGGGAACACTGAAGCTTTCTTT
TRBD2,NA,TRBV11-3,TRBJ2-5,CASSNGDYPQETQYF,TGTGCCAGCAGCAACGGGGACTATCCGCAAGAGACCCAGTACTTC
NA,few,TRBV9,TRBJ1-5,CASTYTAGVGNQSQHF,TGTGCCAGCACCTATACGGCAGGGGTGGGCAATCAGTCCCAGCATTTT
NA,NA,TRBV18,TRBJ2-7,CASSPMGTDYEQYF,TGTGCCAGCTCACCAATGGGCACGGACTACGAGCAGTACTTC
NA,NA,TRBV19,TRBJ1-4,CASSIGAGANEKLFF,TGTGCCAGTAGTATAGGGGCAGGGGCGAATGAAAAACTGTTTTTT
TRBD2,NA,TRBV7-7,TRBJ2-2,CASSLDSSSQTSGRINTGELFF,TGTGCCAGCAGCTTAGACTCTAGTTCCCAGACTAGCGGGAGAATCAACACCGGGGAGCTGTTTTTT
NA,NA,TRBV5-1,TRBJ1-3,CASKEGTSWTGNTIYF,TGCGCCAGCAAAGAAGGGACTTCATGGACTGGAAACACCATATATTTT
NA,few,TRBV12-5,TRBJ1-5,CASKKGSNQPQHF,TGTGCCAGCAAGAAAGGTAGCAATCAGCCCCAGCATTTT
TRBD1,NA,TRBV28,TRBJ1-5,CASDRGVNQPQHF,TGTGCCAGCGACAGGGGGGTCAATCAGCCCCAGCATTTT
NA,NA,TRBV5-1,TRBJ2-5,CASSGNGDFQETQYF,TGCGCCAGCAGTGGGAACGGGGACTTCCAAGAGACTCAGTACTTC
TRBD2,few,TRBV11-3,TRBJ2-3,CASSLRSPGGITDTQYF,TGTGCCAGCAGCTTAAGAAGTCCGGGAGGGATCACAGATACGCAGTATTTT
NA,NA,TRBV29-1,TRBJ2-1,CSVGVSSYNEQFF,TGCAGCGTTGGAGTCAGCTCCTACAATGAGCAGTTCTTC
NA,NA,TRBV18,TRBJ2-1,CASSQLPLSSSYNEQFF,TGTGCCAGCTCACAACTTCCCCTGTCTAGTTCGTACAATGAGCAGTTCTTC
TRBD1,few,TRBV29-1,TRBJ2-1,CSGNRGHNEQFF,TGCAGCGGTAACAGGGGCCACAATGAGCAGTTCTTC
NA,NA,TRBV29-1,TRBJ2-1,CSVAGSSYNEQFF,TGCAGCGTTGCTGGGAGCTCCTACAATGAGCAGTTCTTC
TRBD1,NA,TRBV6-8,TRBJ1-4,CASRGTGDEKLFF,TGTGCCAGCAGGGGAACAGGGGACGAAAAACTGTTTTTT
TRBD2,large,TRBV6-8,TRBJ2-1,CASSYYLGNRAGGENEQFF,TGTGCCAGCAGTTACTATCTCGGTAATAGGGCGGGAGGGGAGAATGAGCAGTTCTTC
TRBD1,NA,TRBV30,TRBJ2-7,CACALDRAYEQYF,TGTGCCTGCGCCCTGGACAGGGCCTACGAGCAGTACTTC
TRBD1,NA,TRBV29-1,TRBJ2-7,CSVGQTVGYEQYF,TGCAGCGTGGGACAGACAGTAGGCTACGAGCAGTACTTC
NA,NA,TRBV18,TRBJ1-5,CASSQPGNQPQHF,TGTGCCAGCTCACAACCGGGCAATCAGCCCCAGCATTTT
NA,few,TRBV11-3,TRBJ1-4,CASSLESTANEKLFF,TGTGCCAGCAGCTTGGAAAGCACGGCGAATGAAAAACTGTTTTTT
NA,NA,TRBV15,TRBJ2-1,CATSRVVNTGNEQFF,TGTGCCACCAGCAGAGTAGTCAACACGGGGAATGAGCAGTTCTTC
NA,few,TRBV27,TRBJ2-7,CASSVGLFNEQYF,TGTGCCAGCAGTGTCGGACTGTTTAACGAGCAGTACTTC
NA,few,TRBV9,TRBJ2-2,CASSVGVNTGELFF,TGTGCCAGCAGCGTAGGGGTGAACACCGGGGAGCTGTTTTTT
NA,few,TRBV28,TRBJ1-2,CASSLSRVNYGYTF,TGTGCCAGCAGTTTGAGCAGGGTTAACTATGGCTACACCTTC
NA,large,TRBV6-8,TRBJ1-5,CASGGADQPQHF,TGTGCCAGCGGTGGAGCCGATCAGCCCCAGCATTTT
NA,few,TRBV19,TRBJ2-6,CASSLGQGANVLTF,TGTGCCAGTAGTCTAGGACAGGGGGCCAACGTCCTGACTTTC
TRBD2,few,TRBV6-8,TRBJ2-1,CASSYRAGGYNEQFF,TGTGCCAGCAGTTATCGAGCGGGAGGGTACAATGAGCAGTTCTTC
TRBD1,NA,TRBV30,TRBJ1-2,CAWSYNRGSRYSGYTF,TGTGCCTGGAGTTATAACAGGGGTTCGAGGTACTCTGGCTACACCTTC
NA,NA,TRBV5-1,TRBJ2-2,CASSRIGGASGELFF,TGCGCCAGCAGCCGGATAGGGGGAGCATCCGGGGAGCTGTTTTTT
NA,NA,TRBV30,TRBJ1-1,CAWSPGTVNTEAFF,TGTGCCTGGAGTCCCGGGACGGTGAACACTGAAGCTTTCTTT
TRBD1,NA,TRBV19,TRBJ1-5,CASNKGQGATQPQHF,TGTGCCAGTAACAAGGGACAGGGGGCGACTCAGCCCCAGCATTTT
NA,NA,TRBV16,TRBJ1-2,CASSLDTNYGYTF,TGTGCCAGCAGCCTTGACACGAACTATGGCTACACCTTC
NA,NA,TRBV18,TRBJ2-7,CASSPPSDPRVYF,TGTGCCAGCTCACCGCCCTCCGACCCAAGGGTGTACTTC
NA,NA,TRBV18,TRBJ2-7,CASSRDRGGAEQYF,TGTGCCAGCTCCCGTGACCGGGGCGGAGCCGAGCAGTACTTC
NA,few,TRBV6-8,TRBJ1-1,CASSYGSRAEAFF,TGTGCCAGCAGTTACGGGTCCCGGGCTGAAGCTTTCTTT